Sequencing of this T cell receptor beta chain was carried out in a study of cytomegalovirus exposure and HLA in healthy donors. The CDR3 sequence is 14 residues long. V lost 5 bases, J lost 4 bases, and 13 bases lay in between. Germline V lookup: CDR1 SGHDN, CDR2 FVKESK. Primers for the PCR totalled 60 Vbeta and 13 Jbeta. The protocol was immunoSEQ multiplex PCR, while the TCRdb copy is restricted to in-frame clones and leaves out a portion. The table lists roughly 150,000 clones, approximately 79% of them singletons. The source of this sequence is a woman between 25 and 40 years old in good health and CMV-seronegative. The sequencing input was PBMCs. The genes are TRBV14 and TRBJ2-3; D is possibly TRBD1 (6 bases). The CDR3 DNA reads TGTGCCAGCAGCTTTGGACAGTTGCCAGATACGCAGTATTTT. It encodes CASSFGQLPDTQYF.